The 26 T cell receptor beta chains in this list originate from one sample, sequenced in a study of T cells generated in artificial thymic organoids (dated by TCRdb to the late 2010s). Their recognized antigens are unknown. Library preparation was by 5' RACE. Sequencing took place on an Illumina MiSeq. TCRalpha and TCRbeta libraries were amplified separately by semi-nested PCR with Advantage 2 and reverse primers in the TRAC or TRBC constant regions. TCRdb trimmed the raw reads at Q25, called clones with MiXCR and kept productive beta chains. Rows are unified per CDR3 protein, each entry keeping the most common DNA and genes. The sample table holds about 8,000 distinct CDR3 sequences, of which 20% to 30% were seen once. Together, the top ten hold less than 3.5% of the sample. Artificial thymic organoids were generated by aggregating human HSPCs with MS5 murine stromal cells transduced with human DLL1, and the organoids were cultured at an air-liquid interface. Hematopoietic stem and progenitor cells that were CD34+CD3-, FACS-purified and depleted of residual T cells served as the seed cells for the organoids.

What was sequenced was naive CD8+ T cells grown in artificial thymic organoids from cord blood stem and progenitor cells. This sample's cell subset or site label indicates: CD3+TCRalphabeta+CD8SP T cells; for blood, CD45RO-CCR7+ naive CD8+ T cells. The receptors originated from a human donor who gave cord blood stem cells for thymic organoid culture, a cardiac surgery patient who gave postnatal thymus, or a blood donor (not recorded which).

This clonotype has more than one count but fewer than ten. A much larger clone differs from this one at a single base, so this may be a read error. The genes are TRBV5-1 and TRBJ2-3; D remains unclear. The CDR3 is made up of 15 amino acids. Trimming took 3 bases from V and 0 from J, leaving 11 bases between them. Germline loops: CDR1 SGHRS, CDR2 YFSETQ. The CDR3 reads CASSSATLSTDTQYF. The CDR3 region has the DNA TGCGCCAGCAGCTCGGCCACCCTTAGCACAGATACGCAGTATTTT.

This clonotype was seen only a few times. The chain joins TRBV28 to TRBJ2-1; maybe TRBD1 (5 bases). With 2 bases removed from V and 0 bases from J, the gap between germline ends came to 17 bases. The germline gives CDR1 MDHEN, CDR2 SYDVKM. The length of the CDR3 is 18 residues. CDR3 in DNA: TGTGCCAGCAGTTTAAAAAGGGGCGTGATGAGCTCCTACAATGAGCAGTTCTTC. Its protein is CASSLKRGVMSSYNEQFF.

By proportion, this clonotype is medium-sized. V usage is TRBV7-9 and J usage is TRBJ2-7; 8 bases map to TRBD2. This CDR3 region has 15 residues. The germline CDR1 and CDR2 sequences are SEHNR and FQNEAQ (reference sequence). J lost 0 bases, V lost 5 bases, and 6 bases had no gene match. This CDR3 reads CASSMRGVSSYEQYF. The CDR3 nucleotides are TGTGCCAGCAGCATGCGGGGGGTTAGCTCCTACGAGCAGTACTTC.

This clonotype was seen a few times. A read error may be the cause here, since a much bigger clone is one base away. The chain recombines TRBV5-1 with TRBJ2-2; TRBD1 is a possible D gene (6 bases). There are 15 residues in the CDR3. Germline CDR1 is SGHRS and CDR2 is YFSETQ. The CDR3 region has the DNA TGCGCCAACAGCTTGGAACCGGACAGCACCGGGGAGCTGTTTTTT. Amino acids: CANSLEPDSTGELFF.

This clonotype was found a few times. J is TRBJ2-1 and V is TRBV4-3, with TRBD2 matching 8 bases. The CDR3 sequence is 15 residues long. The V segment lost 2 bases and the J segment 6 bases; nucleotides outside the gene matches: 6. The germline V gene encodes CDR1 LGHNA and CDR2 YSLEER. The CDR3 nucleotides read TGCGCCAGCAGCCAATGCAGCGGGAGACCCAATGAGCAGTTCTTC. This gives the protein CASSQCSGRPNEQFF.

The J gene is TRBJ2-5, the V gene TRBV4-3; 14 bases map to TRBD2. CDR1 is LGHNA and CDR2 is YSLEER in the germline V gene. Trimming removed 0 bases from V and 6 bases from J; junction bases left unmatched: 6. There are 17 residues in the CDR3. The CDR3 loop reads CASSQDRTSGRRKTQYF. In DNA, the CDR3 is TGCGCCAGCAGCCAAGATCGGACTAGCGGGAGGAGGAAGACCCAGTACTTC.

The CDR3 DNA follows: TGTGCCAGCAGTTATGGACGGATGAACACTGAAGCTTTCTTT. Its translation is CASSYGRMNTEAFF. The V gene is TRBV6-5, the J gene TRBJ1-1, with no clear D. The length of the CDR3 is 14 residues. V shed 3 bases and J shed 0 bases, with 8 bases lying between them. In germline, CDR1 is MNHEY, CDR2 SVGAGI.

By frequency in the sample, this clonotype is medium-sized. This rearrangement joins TRBV5-1 to TRBJ1-1; D is unclear. The V end lost 1 base, the J end lost 7 bases, and 23 bases lay between the germline ends. Germline CDR1 is SGHRS and CDR2 is YFSETQ. CDR3 length: 17 residues. Here the CDR3 reads CASSLTPWNGFPREAFF. The CDR3 coding sequence is TGCGCCAGCAGCTTGACCCCCTGGAACGGTTTCCCGCGTGAAGCTTTCTTT.

V and J are TRBV6-1 and TRBJ1-4; the D is unclear. V was pared by 8 bases and J by 2 bases, with 24 bases between. Germline CDR1 reads MNHNS; CDR2 reads SASEGT. The CDR3 is made up of 18 amino acids. CDR3 region: CASPSYEQYMGTNEKLFF. In DNA, the CDR3 is TGTGCCAGCCCCAGTTACGAGCAGTACATGGGGACTAATGAAAAACTGTTTTTT.

The chain is built from TRBV28 and TRBJ1-2; D is perhaps TRBD1 (5 bases). CDR1 is MDHEN, CDR2 SYDVKM, per germline. V dropped 4 bases and J dropped 2 bases, with 11 bases sitting between them. CDR3 length: 14 amino acids. DNA for the CDR3: TGTGCCAGCAGTTACCGGACACTGAACTATGGCTACACCTTC. It translates to CASSYRTLNYGYTF.

On this clonotype itself: An end of the junction does not agree with germline; a read error may underlie this. The chain carries TRBV14 and TRBJ1-4; D is unclear. CDR1 and CDR2 from the germline V gene are SGHDN and FVKESK. The CDR3 loop spans 15 amino acids. CDR3 residues: CASSQEEPTNEKLFF. CDR3 DNA: TGTGCCAGCAGCCAAGAAGAGCCAACCAATGAAAAACTGTTTTTT. The entire variable domain, with the rest obtained from reference TRBV14 and TRBJ1-4, is as follows: EAGVTQFPSHSVIEKGQTVTLRCDPISGHDNLYWYRRVMGKEIKFLLHFVKESKQDESGMPNNRFLAERTGGTYSTLKVQPAELEDSGVYFCASSQEEPTNEKLFFGSGTQLSVL.

The gene calls are TRBV4-3 and TRBJ2-7, with 7 nucleotides matching TRBD1. The CDR3 spans 13 residues. The junction had 2 bases not matched to a gene; V was cut back by 0 bases and J by 6 bases. CDR1 and CDR2 from the germline V gene are LGHNA and YSLEER. CDR3 region: CASSQDYRGEQYF. In DNA, the CDR3 is TGCGCCAGCAGCCAAGATTACAGGGGCGAGCAGTACTTC.

The chain combines TRBV4-3 with TRBJ2-3; 12 bases agree with TRBD2. The CDR3 sequence is 17 residues long. CDR1 LGHNA and CDR2 YSLEER come from the germline V gene. After removal of 3 bases from V and 8 bases from J, the junction contained 12 bases not matched to a gene. CDR3 nucleotides: TGCGCCAGCAGCCAGCGGCGCCTAGCGGGGGGGCCCGGTACGCAGTATTTT. This gives the protein CASSQRRLAGGPGTQYF.

This chain uses TRBV9 with TRBJ1-5; 10 bases fit TRBD1. The CDR3 length is 17 residues. V lost 3 bases, J lost 5 bases, and 11 bases stayed unmatched. In germline, CDR1 is SGDLS, CDR2 YYNGEE. The CDR3 DNA is TGTGCCAGCAGCGGCCCACGGACAGGGGGAAGGGATCAGCCCCAGCATTTT. This gives the protein CASSGPRTGGRDQPQHF. The whole variable domain, remainder taken from reference TRBV9 and TRBJ1-5, is DSGVTQTPKHLITATGQRVTLRCSPRSGDLSVYWYQQSLDQGLQFLIQYYNGEERAKGNILERFSAQQFPDLHSELNLSSLELGDSALYFCASSGPRTGGRDQPQHFGDGTRLSIL.

This chain joins TRBV5-1 and TRBJ2-2, with TRBD1 matching 8 bases. CDR1 SGHRS and CDR2 YFSETQ come from the germline V gene. This CDR3 is 15 amino acids long. The J segment lost 4 bases and the V segment lost 2 bases, leaving 4 bases of the junction unmatched. CDR3: CASSFRGRGTGELFF. DNA for the CDR3: TGCGCCAGCAGCTTCAGGGGGCGAGGCACCGGGGAGCTGTTTTTT.

This clonotype was picked up a small number of times. This chain uses TRBV9 with TRBJ2-5; 8 bases line up with TRBD2. Germline V lookup: CDR1 SGDLS, CDR2 YYNGEE. This CDR3 region has 16 residues. The J segment lost 1 base and the V segment lost 1 base, leaving 6 bases of the junction unmatched. DNA of the CDR3: TGTGCCAGCAGCGTATATTCCGGGGGGGCCCAAGAGACCCAGTACTTC. It specifies CASSVYSGGAQETQYF.

This clonotype was seen only a few times. The CDR3 does not end in the conserved phenylalanine or tryptophan, so this is likely a read error. CDR3 sequence: CASSVPGPKETQYL. CDR3 bases: TGTGCCAGCAGTGTCCCGGGACCCAAAGAGACCCAGTACCTC. The chain has TRBV4-2 and TRBJ2-5, with D perhaps assigned TRBD1 or TRBD2 (5 bases each). V shed 6 bases and J shed 3 bases, with 14 bases lying between them. The V gene's germline CDR1 is LGHNA and CDR2 YNFKEQ. The CDR3 length is 14 residues.

The V gene is TRBV10-3, the J gene TRBJ2-5, with 10 bases aligning to TRBD1. The CDR3 totals 16 residues. CDR1 ENHRY and CDR2 SYGVKD come from the germline V gene. V trimming: 0 bases; J trimming: 5 bases; junction bases outside the gene matches: 6. CDR3 amino acids: CAISESWTGGQETQYF. CDR3 DNA sequence: TGTGCCATCAGTGAGTCTTGGACAGGGGGGCAGGAGACCCAGTACTTC.

The rearrangement links TRBV5-5 to TRBJ1-2; the D gene is possibly TRBD1 (5 bases). The V gene's germline CDR1 is SGHKS and CDR2 YYEKEE (reference sequence). Trimming removed 1 base at V and 3 bases at J, with 7 bases between. The CDR3 contains 13 residues. The CDR3 region is CASSLIQDYGYTF. Here the CDR3 DNA reads TGTGCCAGCAGCTTGATACAGGACTATGGCTACACCTTC. The variable domain in full, completed from reference TRBV5-5 and TRBJ1-2, reads DAGVTQSPTHLIKTRGQQVTLRCSPISGHKSVSWYQQVLGQGPQFIFQYYEKEERGRGNFPDRFSARQFPNYSSELNVNALLLGDSALYLCASSLIQDYGYTFGSGTRLTVV.

This clonotype came up a few times. The chain recombines TRBV4-3 with TRBJ2-5; a possible D gene is TRBD2 (6 bases). Between the trimmed V and J ends, which lost 1 base and 5 bases, there was a span of 20 bases. Germline values: CDR1 LGHNA, CDR2 YSLEER. The CDR3 runs to 17 residues. CDR3: CASSQVYCGAAGETQYF. DNA of the CDR3: TGCGCCAGCAGCCAAGTCTATTGCGGGGCCGCGGGGGAGACCCAGTACTTC.

This clonotype counts as medium-sized (0.01 to 0.1%). The V call is TRBV4-1, the J call TRBJ2-3; a weak D match, TRBD1 (6 bases). The CDR3 contains 15 residues. Trimming removed 1 base at V and 3 bases at J, with 11 bases between. The germline V gene encodes CDR1 MGHRA and CDR2 YSYEKL. CDR3 nucleotides: TGCGCCAGCAGCCAAGTGGGCAGGGGTACAGATACGCAGTATTTT. Protein sequence: CASSQVGRGTDTQYF.

On this clonotype: Possible read error: a much larger clone is one base away. The rearrangement links TRBV24-1 to TRBJ2-3, with D perhaps given as TRBD1 or TRBD2 (5 bases each). The CDR3 totals 16 residues. Germline V gene data show CDR1 as KGHDR and CDR2 as SFDVKD. The V gene lost 1 base and the J gene lost 4 bases, with 14 bases spanning the gap. As DNA, the CDR3 is TGTGCCACCAGTGATTTCCCCGGGACCAGAGCAGATACGCAGTATTTT. The encoded protein is CATSDFPGTRADTQYF.

The V gene is TRBV3-1, the J gene TRBJ1-1; D unclear. CDR1 and CDR2 from the germline V gene are LGHDT and YNNKEL (reference sequence). The CDR3 is 17 amino acids. V dropped 1 base and J dropped 1 base, with 16 bases sitting between them. In DNA, the CDR3 is TGTGCCAGCAGCCAAGTGAGATCGTTCGAGGGGAACACTGAAGCTTTCTTT. Encoded protein: CASSQVRSFEGNTEAFF. The whole variable domain, filled in from reference TRBV3-1 and TRBJ1-1, reads DTAVSQTPKYLVTQMGNDKSIKCEQNLGHDTMYWYKQDSKKFLKIMFSYNNKELIINETVPNRFSPKSPDKAHLNLHINSLELGDSAVYFCASSQVRSFEGNTEAFFGQGTRLTVV.

Sample share makes this clonotype medium-sized (0.01 to 0.1%). The chain uses TRBV2 and TRBJ1-2; maybe TRBD1 (5 bases). Per germline, CDR1 SNHLY and CDR2 FYNNEI. This CDR3 is built from 13 residues. Trimming took off 4 bases at V and 7 bases at J, with 13 bases between the two ends. CDR3 DNA: TGTGCCAGCAGTGCGGGCAGGGCGGGTGGCTACACCTTC. Its translation is CASSAGRAGGYTF.

This rearrangement joins TRBV4-1 to TRBJ2-7; no reliable D call. Trimming left V 1 base short and J 2 bases short, with 15 bases between. In germline, CDR1 is MGHRA, CDR2 YSYEKL. The CDR3 totals 16 residues. CDR3 nucleotides: TGCGCCAGCAGCCAAGGAGACGGGTATTTCGCCTACGAGCAGTACTTC. Protein product: CASSQGDGYFAYEQYF.

The V gene is TRBV5-1, the J gene TRBJ2-7; weak D call: TRBD2 (6 bases). Germline V gives CDR1 SGHRS, CDR2 YFSETQ. This CDR3 is 13 amino acids long. V gave up 2 bases and J gave up 1 base, with 7 bases separating them. CDR3 nucleotides: TGCGCCAGCAGCTTTGGGGGGTCCTACGAGCAGTACTTC. Translation: CASSFGGSYEQYF.